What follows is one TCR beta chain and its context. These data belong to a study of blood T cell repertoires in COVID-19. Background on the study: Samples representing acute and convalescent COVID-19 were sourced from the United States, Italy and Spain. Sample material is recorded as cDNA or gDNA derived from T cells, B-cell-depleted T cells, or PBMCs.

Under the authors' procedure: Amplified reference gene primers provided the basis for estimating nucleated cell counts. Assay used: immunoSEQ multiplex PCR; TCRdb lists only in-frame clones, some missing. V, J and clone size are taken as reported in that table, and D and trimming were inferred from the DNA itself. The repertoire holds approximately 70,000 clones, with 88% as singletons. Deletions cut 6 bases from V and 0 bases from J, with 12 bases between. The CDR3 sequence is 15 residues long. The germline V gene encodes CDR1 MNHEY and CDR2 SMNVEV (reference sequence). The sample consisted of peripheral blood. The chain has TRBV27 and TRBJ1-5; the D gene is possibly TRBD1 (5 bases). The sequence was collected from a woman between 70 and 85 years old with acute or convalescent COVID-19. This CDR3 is CASSAGGTSNQPQHF. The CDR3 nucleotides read TGTGCCAGCAGCGCCGGGGGTACTAGCAATCAGCCCCAGCATTTT.